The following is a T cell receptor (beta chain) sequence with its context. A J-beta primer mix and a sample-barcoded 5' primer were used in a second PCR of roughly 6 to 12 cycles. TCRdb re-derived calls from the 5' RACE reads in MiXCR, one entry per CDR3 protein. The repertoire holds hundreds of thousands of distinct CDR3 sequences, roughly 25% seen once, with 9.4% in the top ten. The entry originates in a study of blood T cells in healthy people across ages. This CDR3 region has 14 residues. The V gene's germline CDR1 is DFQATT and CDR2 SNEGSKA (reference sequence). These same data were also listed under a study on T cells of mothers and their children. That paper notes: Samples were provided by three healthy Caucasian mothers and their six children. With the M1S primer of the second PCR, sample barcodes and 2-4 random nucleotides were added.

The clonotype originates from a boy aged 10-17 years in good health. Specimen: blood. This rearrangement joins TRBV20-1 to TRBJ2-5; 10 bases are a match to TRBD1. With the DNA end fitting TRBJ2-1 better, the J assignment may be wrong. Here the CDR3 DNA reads TGCAGTGCCAACCTTGGACAGGGGGGAGATGAGCAGTTCTTC. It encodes CSANLGQGGDEQFF.